This T cell receptor beta chain was documented in a study of T cells in Graves' hyperthyroidism and ophthalmopathy. The CDR3 spans 13 residues. Trimming took 4 bases from V and 5 from J; bases not matched to a gene: 4. Germline V lookup: CDR1 MNHEY, CDR2 SVGAGI. From RNA transcripts, TCR beta CDR3 regions were amplified. The HTBI primer set was used in a first-round RT-PCR of the TCR CDR3. A single record per CDR3 protein comes from TCRdb applying MiXCR to the multiplex PCR reads. This table has 600,000 to 650,000 distinct CDR3 sequences, around 20% appearing once. Sequencing was carried out using blood. The gene calls are TRBV6-5 and TRBJ2-7; 8 bases fit TRBD1. This clonotype was sampled from a man under 40 with Graves' ophthalmopathy. For the CDR3, the DNA is TGTGCCAGCAGTTCCTGGACAGGGAACGAGCAGTACTTC. This gives the protein CASSSWTGNEQYF.